The rows below give T cell receptor beta chains drawn from one sample of a study of neoadjuvant nivolumab and ipilimumab in lung cancer. Measured with immunoSEQ multiplex PCR; TCRdb has only the in-frame clones, and not every one. The sample carries about 15,000 clones, roughly four fifths recorded once. The sequencing here drew on tumor tissue, taken after neoadjuvant nivolumab, alone or with ipilimumab, at or shortly before surgery. Receptors originate from an adult with non-small cell lung cancer. The CDR3 runs from the conserved cysteine through the conserved F or W. D genes are given only for firm matches. Only some rows state a clone size, as once, few, many or a class for expanded clones.

>TRBV6-5|-|-|TRBJ1-4
TGTGCCAGCAGTTACTCAGGGCAGGAACTGTTTTTT
CASSYSGQELFF
>TRBV7-9|once|-|TRBJ1-2
TGTGCCAGCAGCTTAGATGGGGGACACTATGGCTACACCTTC
CASSLDGGHYGYTF
>TRBV29-1|few|TRBD1|TRBJ1-1
TGCAGCGCCAGACAGGGGTCGAACACTGAAGCTTTCTTT
CSARQGSNTEAFF
>TRBV25-1|-|-|TRBJ2-7
TGTGCCAGCAGGGGGGGAACCTACGAGCAGTACTTC
CASRGGTYEQYF
>TRBV12-5|-|TRBD2|TRBJ2-3
TGTGCTAGTGGTTCATCGGGGGGGGTTACAGATACGCAGTATTTT
CASGSSGGVTDTQYF
>TRBV11-3|-|-|TRBJ1-1
TGTGCCAGCGGGCAGGGGCGGAACACTGAAGCTTTCTTT
CASGQGRNTEAFF
>TRBV11-3|few|-|TRBJ1-2
TGTGCCAGCAGCTTAGATATAAAGCCTAACTATGGCTACACCTTC
CASSLDIKPNYGYTF
>TRBV25-1|-|-|TRBJ1-3
TGTGCCAGCAGTAACAGGTACTCTGGAAACACCATATATTTT
CASSNRYSGNTIYF
>TRBV5-6|-|-|TRBJ2-1
TGTGCCAGCAGCTTGGCCAACGCCAATGAGCAGTTCTTC
CASSLANANEQFF
>TRBV5-5|-|TRBD2|TRBJ2-3
TGTGCCAGCAGCTTGGGGGGACTAGCGGGCACAGATACGCAGTATTTT
CASSLGGLAGTDTQYF
>TRBV7-7|-|-|TRBJ2-2
TGTGCTAGCAGCTTAGCCGTCACCGGGGAGCTGTTTTTT
CASSLAVTGELFF
>TRBV6-1|-|TRBD1|TRBJ2-1
TGTGCCAGCCGCCGGGACAGAACCTACAATGAGCAGTTCTTC
CASRRDRTYNEQFF
>TRBV7-2|-|TRBD1|TRBJ2-7
TGTGCCAGCAGCTTCCCGGGACAGGGATTCGAGCAGTACTTC
CASSFPGQGFEQYF
>TRBV11-1|-|TRBD1|TRBJ2-3
TGTGCCAGCAGAAGGGACAGGGGGAAGACAGATACGCAGTATTTT
CASRRDRGKTDTQYF
>TRBV7-9|-|-|TRBJ2-3
TGTGCCAGCAGCTTAGGGCCGGGGGCTGGGATAACAGATACGCAGTATTTT
CASSLGPGAGITDTQYF
>TRBV4-1|-|TRBD1|TRBJ1-1
TGCGCCAGCAGCCGACCCACCGCCGGGACAGGGGACACTGAAGCTTTCTTT
CASSRPTAGTGDTEAFF
>TRBV2|-|TRBD1|TRBJ2-1
TGTGCCAGCAGTGAAGCGCGACAGGGGTTGCGGTTCTTC
CASSEARQGLRFF
>TRBV9|-|-|TRBJ2-5
TGTGCCAGCAGCGTAGGGACGGAAGAGACCCAGTACTTC
CASSVGTEETQYF
>TRBV7-2|-|-|TRBJ1-1
TGTGCCAGCAGCTTAACAGGGCCGGGAACTGAAGCTTTCTTT
CASSLTGPGTEAFF
>TRBV7-9|-|-|TRBJ1-2
TGTGCCAGCAGCTTATACCAGAACTATGGCTACACCTTC
CASSLYQNYGYTF
>TRBV7-8|-|TRBD2|TRBJ2-7
TGTGCCAGCAGCTCGGGACTAGGGAGCTCCTACGAGCAGTACTTC
CASSSGLGSSYEQYF
>TRBV6-1|-|TRBD1|TRBJ1-5
TGTGCCAGCAGTGAATCAGGGGGCGGTCAGCCCCAGCATTTT
CASSESGGGQPQHF
>TRBV6-5|-|TRBD1|TRBJ1-1
TGTGCCAGCAGTCAGGGGGCCATGGCTTTCTTT
CASSQGAMAFF
>TRBV12-5|once|-|TRBJ2-2
TGTGCTAGTGGTTTGGTACTTCAGGGGCCCATTTCTTCCGGGGAGCTGTTTTTT
CASGLVLQGPISSGELFF
>TRBV9|-|-|TRBJ1-1
TGTGCCAGCAGCGTAGCCATGAACACTGAAGCTTTCTTT
CASSVAMNTEAFF
>TRBV7-2|once|-|TRBJ2-3
TGTGCCAGCAGCTTATCGGGTGCCACAGATACGCAGTATTTT
CASSLSGATDTQYF
>TRBV6-5|few|-|TRBJ1-4
TGTGCCAGCAGTTACTTCTCAGGGGAGGATAAGGAAAAACTGTTTTTT
CASSYFSGEDKEKLFF
>TRBV7-9|-|-|TRBJ1-5
TGTGCCAGCAGCCCCGGACAGCCCAATCAGCCCCAGCATTTT
CASSPGQPNQPQHF
>TRBV5-1|-|TRBD1|TRBJ1-3
TGCGCCAGCAGCCCGTCACCTGGACAGGAGCTCTCTGGAAACACCATATATTTT
CASSPSPGQELSGNTIYF
>TRBV7-9|-|-|TRBJ1-2
TGTGCCAGCAGCTATCAGGACAGTTTGTATGGCTACACCTTC
CASSYQDSLYGYTF
>TRBV5-6|-|TRBD2|TRBJ2-5
TGTGCCAGCAGCTTGGTTGGGCGGGGGGCCCTATACCAAGAGACCCAGTACTTC
CASSLVGRGALYQETQYF
>TRBV12-2|medium-sized|-|TRBJ1-6
TGTGCAAGTCCCACTAATTATGGAGATACAGGGGGGTACAAAAATTCACCCCTCCACTTT
CASPTNYGDTGGYKNSPLHF
>TRBV5-1|-|TRBD2|TRBJ2-1
TGCGCCACCCGGACTAGCGGGGGAAGCTCCTACAATGAGCAGTTCTTC
CATRTSGGSSYNEQFF
>TRBV7-6|-|-|TRBJ2-5
TGTGCCAGCAGCCATGAGACCCAGTACTTC
CASSHETQYF
>TRBV4-1|few|-|TRBJ1-4
TGCGCCAGCAGCCAAGAGACAGCTTATAATGAAAAACTGTTTTTT
CASSQETAYNEKLFF
>TRBV7-3|large|TRBD1|TRBJ2-1
TGTGCCAGCAGCTCCAGAGGGGGCAGCTCCTACAATGAGCAGTTCTTC
CASSSRGGSSYNEQFF
>TRBV6-5|-|TRBD1|TRBJ1-2
TGTGCCAGCAGTTACTCGAATGCAGGGGGCAACTATGGCTACACCTTC
CASSYSNAGGNYGYTF
>TRBV6-1|once|-|TRBJ2-5
TGTGCCAGCAGTCCTGGGGCAAGCCAAGAGACCCAGTACTTC
CASSPGASQETQYF
>TRBV10-3|medium-sized|-|TRBJ1-2
TGTGCCATCGGTTCAGGGTCAAACTATGGCTACACCTTC
CAIGSGSNYGYTF
>TRBV30|few|-|TRBJ1-6
TGTGCCTGGAGGTGGGGTCAGGATTCACCCCTCCACTTT
CAWRWGQDSPLHF